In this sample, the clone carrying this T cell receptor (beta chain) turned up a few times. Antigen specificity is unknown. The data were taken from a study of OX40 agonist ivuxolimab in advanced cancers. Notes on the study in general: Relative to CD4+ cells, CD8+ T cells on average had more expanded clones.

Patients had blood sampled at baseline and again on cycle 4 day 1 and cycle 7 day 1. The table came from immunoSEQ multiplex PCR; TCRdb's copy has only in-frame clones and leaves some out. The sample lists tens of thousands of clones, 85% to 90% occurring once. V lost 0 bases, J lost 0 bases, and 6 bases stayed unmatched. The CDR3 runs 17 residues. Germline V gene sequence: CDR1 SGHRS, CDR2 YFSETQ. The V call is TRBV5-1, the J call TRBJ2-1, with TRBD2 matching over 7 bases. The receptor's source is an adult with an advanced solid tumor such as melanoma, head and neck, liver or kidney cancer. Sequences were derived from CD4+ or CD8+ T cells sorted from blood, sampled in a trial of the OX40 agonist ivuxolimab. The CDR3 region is CASSLAFGGFSYNEQFF. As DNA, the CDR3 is TGCGCCAGCAGCTTGGCCTTCGGGGGGTTCTCCTACAATGAGCAGTTCTTC.